One sample yielded the 3 T cell receptor beta chains listed below, sequenced in a study of cytomegalovirus exposure and HLA in healthy donors. The PCR was carried out with 60 Vbeta primers and 13 Jbeta primers. TCRdb's table, derived via immunoSEQ multiplex PCR, lists solely in-frame clones and lacks some. This table holds about 160,000 clones, 50% to 75% found once. Source material: PBMCs. The receptors shown here come from a woman in her sixties or seventies in good health and CMV-seropositive.

This clone came up a few times. V usage is TRBV7-6 and J usage is TRBJ1-4; 7 nucleotides align to TRBD1. CDR1 and CDR2 (germline): SGHVS, FNYEAQ. V lost 4 bases, J lost 8 bases, and 7 bases stayed unmatched. The CDR3 has 14 residues. The CDR3 is CASSSRGTIEKLFF. The DNA for the CDR3 is TGTGCCAGCAGCTCCAGGGGGACGATCGAAAAACTGTTTTTT. The variable domain in full, with the rest retrieved from reference TRBV7-6 and TRBJ1-4, is GAGVSQSPRYKVTKRGQDVALRCDPISGHVSLYWYRQALGQGPEFLTYFNYEAQQDKSGLPNDRFSAERPEGSISTLTIQRTEQRDSAMYRCASSSRGTIEKLFFGSGTQLSVL.

Worth noting for this clone: Since the CDR3 does not end with the conserved phenylalanine or tryptophan, this likely comes from a read error. The chain uses TRBV7-2 and TRBJ1-1; D might be TRBD1 (5 bases). Germline V gene data show CDR1 as SGHTA and CDR2 as FQGNSA. Trimming took 3 bases from V and 0 from J, leaving 14 bases between them. The CDR3 is 16 amino acids. The CDR3 sequence is CASSFRAQGLNTEAFL. CDR3 coding DNA: TGTGCCAGCAGCTTCCGCGCCCAGGGTCTGAACACTGAAGCTTTCCTT.

The chain recombines TRBV5-1 with TRBJ2-5; D uncertain. V was trimmed by 3 bases and J by 5 bases, leaving 14 bases between them. CDR3 size: 14 residues. Germline CDR1 and CDR2: SGHRS and YFSETQ. The DNA of the CDR3 is TGCGCCAGCAGCTACCCCGGTCGTGTGGAGACCCAGTACTTC. Translated: CASSYPGRVETQYF.